These T cell receptor beta chains were read from a single sample in a study of early T cells in non-severe SARS-CoV-2 infection. A single record per CDR3 protein comes from TCRdb applying MiXCR to the 5' RACE reads. There are roughly 63,000 distinct CDR3 sequences in the sample; roughly an eighth occur only once, and around 3.5% lies in the top ten. Sequencing was done on a sample of whole blood. The receptors shown here come from an adult who was a healthcare worker with PCR-confirmed SARS-CoV-2 infection or an uninfected control (not recorded which). CDR3s include the opening cysteine and the closing phenylalanine or tryptophan. The order of the fields is V gene, J gene, clone size, D gene, CDR3 protein, CDR3 DNA. D genes are given only for firm matches. Clone size is not always given. Where it is, it says once, few, many or a class for expanded clones.

>TRBV5-5|TRBJ2-7|-|-
CASSLERGDSYEQYF
TGTGCCAGCAGCTTGGAACGGGGCGACTCCTACGAGCAGTACTTC
>TRBV11-1|TRBJ2-7|few|TRBD2
CASSLGPSGDEQYF
TGTGCCAGCAGCTTAGGTCCTAGCGGGGACGAGCAGTACTTC
>TRBV7-9|TRBJ1-6|many|-
CASSFGPGDSPLHF
TGTGCCAGCAGCTTTGGACCGGGGGATTCACCCCTCCACTTT
>TRBV28|TRBJ2-1|-|-
CASSLRDDNEQFF
TGTGCCAGCAGTTTAAGAGACGACAATGAGCAGTTCTTC
>TRBV20-1|TRBJ1-2|medium-sized|TRBD1
CSAIPGGKNYGYTF
TGCAGTGCTATCCCAGGGGGTAAAAACTATGGCTACACCTTC
>TRBV18|TRBJ2-3|-|-
CASSPPKIKSTDTQYF
TGTGCCAGCTCACCACCGAAGATAAAGAGCACAGATACGCAGTATTTT
>TRBV6-1|TRBJ2-3|-|TRBD2
CASRWASGGDTQYF
TGTGCCAGCAGGTGGGCTAGCGGGGGAGATACGCAGTATTTT
>TRBV29-1|TRBJ2-3|-|TRBD2
CSVALSSGRDTQYF
TGCAGCGTTGCCCTGTCTAGCGGGAGAGATACGCAGTATTTT
>TRBV20-1|TRBJ2-7|many|-
CSARDHLALEQYF
TGCAGTGCTAGAGACCATCTAGCACTCGAGCAGTACTTC
>TRBV29-1|TRBJ1-1|many|-
CSVERQRDPEAFF
TGCAGCGTTGAGCGTCAGCGGGATCCTGAAGCTTTCTTT
>TRBV7-2|TRBJ2-1|many|-
CASSPLNNEQFF
TGTGCCAGCAGCCCCTTGAACAATGAGCAGTTCTTC
>TRBV14|TRBJ1-2|many|TRBD1
CASSLGTDLYGYTF
TGTGCCAGCAGCCTGGGGACAGACCTCTATGGCTACACCTTC
>TRBV7-2|TRBJ2-7|many|-
CASSPDIPEQYF
TGTGCCAGCAGCCCCGATATCCCCGAGCAGTACTTC
>TRBV6-1|TRBJ1-5|-|-
CAIFPGGNQPQHF
TGTGCCATTTTTCCAGGGGGCAATCAGCCCCAGCATTTT
>TRBV29-1|TRBJ2-7|many|-
CSVETTYEQYF
TGCAGCGTTGAGACCACCTACGAGCAGTACTTC
>TRBV7-9|TRBJ2-1|-|TRBD2
CASSPLSGSSYNEQFF
TGTGCCAGCAGCCCACTTAGCGGGAGTAGCTACAATGAGCAGTTCTTC
>TRBV28|TRBJ1-1|-|-
CASSFVRNTEAFF
TGTGCCAGCAGTTTTGTCAGGAACACTGAAGCTTTCTTT
>TRBV27|TRBJ2-1|-|-
CASSWPGLYNEQFF
TGTGCCAGCAGTTGGCCGGGACTGTACAATGAGCAGTTCTTC
>TRBV28|TRBJ2-7|once|-
CASKWGRATSEQYF
TGTGCCAGCAAATGGGGCCGGGCTACAAGCGAGCAGTACTTC
>TRBV6-5|TRBJ1-1|few|-
CASSYLRSGEAFF
TGTGCCAGCAGTTACTTAAGATCCGGGGAAGCTTTCTTT
>TRBV28|TRBJ2-7|-|TRBD2
CASRVPSLAGKGYEQYF
TGTGCCAGCCGGGTCCCCTCGCTAGCGGGAAAAGGTTACGAGCAGTACTTC
>TRBV29-1|TRBJ2-5|few|-
CSALEQETQYF
TGCAGCGCGCTAGAGCAAGAGACCCAGTACTTC
>TRBV7-7|TRBJ2-3|many|-
CASSSLPGRGVDTQYF
TGTGCCAGCAGCTCCCTTCCTGGGAGAGGGGTAGATACGCAGTATTTT
>TRBV28|TRBJ2-7|-|-
CASRPPGPFYEQYF
TGTGCCAGCAGACCCCCGGGACCCTTCTACGAGCAGTACTTC
>TRBV19|TRBJ2-3|few|-
CASSMVRGTDTQYF
TGTGCCAGTAGTATGGTGAGGGGCACAGATACGCAGTATTTT
>TRBV18|TRBJ2-4|many|-
CASSPGTGNIQYF
TGTGCCAGCTCCCCTGGGACGGGAAACATTCAGTACTTC
>TRBV7-3|TRBJ1-1|many|-
CASSRESNTEAFF
TGTGCCAGCAGCCGGGAATCGAACACTGAAGCTTTCTTT
>TRBV5-4|TRBJ1-1|many|TRBD1
CASSGTTGGGTEAFF
TGTGCCAGCAGCGGAACTACAGGGGGTGGCACTGAAGCTTTCTTT
>TRBV7-6|TRBJ1-3|many|TRBD1
CASSLTGVNTIYF
TGTGCCAGCAGCTTAACAGGGGTCAACACCATATATTTT
>TRBV7-9|TRBJ2-2|many|-
CASSLQGTGELFF
TGTGCCAGCAGCTTACAGGGAACCGGGGAGCTGTTTTTT
>TRBV5-1|TRBJ1-6|few|-
CASGPDSNSPLHF
TGCGCCAGCGGACCGGACAGTAATTCACCCCTCCATTTT
>TRBV7-2|TRBJ2-7|-|-
CASSAAYEQYF
TGTGCCAGCAGCGCAGCCTACGAGCAGTACTTC
>TRBV5-1|TRBJ1-2|many|-
CASSPAWYGIVGDGYTF
TGCGCCAGCAGCCCAGCCTGGTATGGGATAGTCGGAGATGGCTACACCTTC
>TRBV5-4|TRBJ2-1|many|TRBD2
CASSSGLAGRAEQFF
TGTGCCAGCAGCTCGGGACTAGCGGGACGCGCTGAGCAGTTCTTC
>TRBV7-2|TRBJ2-1|-|TRBD2
CASRAGGPGRNEQFF
TGTGCCAGCCGGGCGGGAGGGCCTGGACGGAATGAGCAGTTCTTC
>TRBV13|TRBJ1-1|many|-
CASSSPIVTEAFF
TGTGCCAGCAGCTCACCCATCGTCACTGAAGCTTTCTTT
>TRBV12-3/TRBV12-4|TRBJ1-2|-|TRBD1
CASSLGGRGYDGYTF
TGTGCCAGCAGTTTAGGAGGCAGGGGGTACGATGGCTACACCTTC
>TRBV28|TRBJ2-5|many|TRBD1
CASSSTAGGPGTQYF
TGTGCCAGCAGTTCCACCGCAGGGGGCCCAGGGACCCAGTACTTC
>TRBV20-1|TRBJ2-7|many|-
CSASWRAPYEQYF
TGCAGTGCTAGTTGGCGGGCCCCCTACGAGCAGTACTTC
>TRBV7-2|TRBJ2-7|many|TRBD2
CASTPGLARSYEQYF
TGTGCCAGCACCCCGGGACTAGCGAGATCCTACGAGCAGTACTTC
>TRBV7-6|TRBJ2-7|-|-
CASSLEGGLSYEQYF
TGTGCCAGCAGCTTAGAGGGGGGACTTTCCTACGAGCAGTACTTC
>TRBV11-2|TRBJ2-1|few|-
CASSFVDRFNEQFF
TGTGCCAGCAGCTTCGTGGACAGATTCAATGAGCAGTTCTTC
>TRBV20-1|TRBJ2-3|-|TRBD2
CSEISGASTDTQYF
TGCAGTGAGATTAGCGGGGCTAGCACAGATACGCAGTATTTT
>TRBV3-1|TRBJ2-7|many|TRBD1
CASSQGTPGQGGHEQYF
TGTGCCAGCAGCCAAGGGACTCCGGGACAGGGGGGCCACGAGCAGTACTTC
>TRBV14|TRBJ1-6|-|-
CASSQGGGNEKLEPLHF
TGTGCCAGCAGCCAAGGGGGAGGCAACGAGAAACTAGAACCCCTCCACTTT
>TRBV28|TRBJ2-5|-|TRBD2
CASTTGLAGTQYF
TGTGCCAGCACCACCGGACTAGCCGGGACCCAGTACTTC
>TRBV7-9|TRBJ2-3|-|-
CASSILANEGTDTQYF
TGTGCCAGCAGTATACTGGCAAACGAAGGCACAGATACGCAGTATTTT
>TRBV7-6|TRBJ2-3|many|-
CASSPQGAGDFTDTQYF
TGTGCCAGCAGCCCTCAAGGAGCGGGTGATTTCACAGATACGCAGTATTTT
>TRBV19|TRBJ2-7|few|-
CASSIVEGDEQYF
TGTGCCAGTAGTATAGTGGAAGGTGACGAGCAGTACTTC
>TRBV5-1|TRBJ1-2|-|-
CASSEQGDGYTF
TGCGCCAGCAGCGAACAGGGCGATGGCTACACCTTC
>TRBV20-1|TRBJ2-3|many|-
CSAPPRGSTDTQYF
TGCAGTGCCCCTCCGCGGGGAAGCACAGATACACAGTATTTT
>TRBV3-1|TRBJ2-1|-|TRBD2
CASSQVAGGAVQFF
TGTGCCAGCAGCCAAGTAGCGGGGGGAGCGGTGCAGTTCTTC
>TRBV28|TRBJ2-3|-|TRBD1
CASSLRGPNTQYF
TGTGCCAGCAGTTTAAGGGGGCCGAATACGCAGTATTTT
>TRBV27|TRBJ2-1|many|-
CASSLNYDSYNEQFF
TGTGCCAGCAGTTTGAATTACGACTCCTACAATGAGCAGTTCTTC
>TRBV2|TRBJ2-2|-|TRBD2
CASRGGLALDTGELFF
TGTGCCAGCAGGGGGGGACTAGCGCTTGACACCGGGGAGCTGTTTTTT
>TRBV7-9|TRBJ2-1|-|-
CASSLFRPGPDNEQFF
TGTGCCAGCAGCTTATTCCGCCCCGGGCCCGACAATGAGCAGTTCTTC
>TRBV10-3|TRBJ2-5|-|-
CAIRVFGSGEETQYF
TGTGCCATCAGGGTTTTTGGTTCGGGAGAAGAGACCCAGTACTTC
>TRBV10-1|TRBJ2-5|few|-
CASSLTGVQEAETQYF
TGCGCCAGCTCTTTAACGGGCGTCCAGGAGGCAGAGACCCAGTACTTC
>TRBV2|TRBJ2-7|many|TRBD1
CASSAGTGGTYEQYF
TGTGCCAGCAGCGCCGGGACAGGGGGGACCTACGAGCAGTACTTC
>TRBV28|TRBJ2-7|-|-
CASRRPGTSGEQYF
TGTGCCAGCAGACGCCCTGGGACTTCAGGGGAGCAGTACTTC